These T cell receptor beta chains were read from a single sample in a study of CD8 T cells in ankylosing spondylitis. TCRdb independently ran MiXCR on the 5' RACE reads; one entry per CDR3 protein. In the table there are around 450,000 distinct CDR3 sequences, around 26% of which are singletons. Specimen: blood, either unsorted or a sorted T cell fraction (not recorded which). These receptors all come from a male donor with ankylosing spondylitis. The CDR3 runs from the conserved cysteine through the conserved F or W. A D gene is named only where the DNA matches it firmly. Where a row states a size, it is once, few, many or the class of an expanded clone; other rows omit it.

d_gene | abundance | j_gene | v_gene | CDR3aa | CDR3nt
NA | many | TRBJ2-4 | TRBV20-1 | CSARRELNIQYF | TGCAGTGCTCGGAGGGAGTTGAACATTCAGTACTTC
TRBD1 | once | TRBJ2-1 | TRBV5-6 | CASSGTGWNEQFF | TGTGCCAGCAGCGGGACAGGGTGGAATGAGCAGTTCTTC
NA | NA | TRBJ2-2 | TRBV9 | CATTRSGGELFF | TGTGCCACCACAAGGTCGGGCGGGGAGCTGTTTTTT
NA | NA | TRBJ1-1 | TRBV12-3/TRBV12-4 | CASSAPLNYGGTEAFF | TGTGCCAGCAGCGCACCCCTCAATTATGGGGGGACTGAAGCTTTCTTT
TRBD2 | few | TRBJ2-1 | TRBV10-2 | CASSESRGTSGRALNEQFF | TGCGCCAGCAGTGAGTCGAGGGGGACTAGCGGGAGGGCCTTAAATGAGCAGTTCTTC
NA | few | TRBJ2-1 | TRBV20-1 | CSARTINPSNEQFF | TGCAGTGCTAGGACTATTAACCCCTCCAATGAGCAGTTCTTC
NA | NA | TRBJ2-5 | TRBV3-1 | CASSPRRGTEETQYF | TGTGCCAGCAGCCCGAGGAGGGGGACGGAAGAGACCCAGTACTTC
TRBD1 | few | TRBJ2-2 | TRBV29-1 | CSVVYRGNTGELFF | TGCAGCGTTGTATACAGGGGTAACACCGGGGAGCTGTTTTTT
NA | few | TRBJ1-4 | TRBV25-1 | CASSSPRAATNEKLFF | TGTGCCAGCAGCTCCCCCAGGGCGGCGACTAATGAAAAACTGTTTTTT
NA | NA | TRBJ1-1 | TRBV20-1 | CSARKGRNTEAFF | TGCAGTGCTAGAAAAGGACGGAACACTGAAGCTTTCTTT
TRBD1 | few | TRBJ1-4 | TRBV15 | CATSSGQDTNEKLFF | TGTGCCACCAGCAGCGGACAGGACACTAATGAAAAACTGTTTTTT
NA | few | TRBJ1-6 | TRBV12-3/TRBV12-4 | CASRPPTGPNSPLHF | TGTGCCAGCAGGCCCCCTACAGGGCCGAATTCACCCCTCCACTTT
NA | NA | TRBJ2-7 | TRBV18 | CASSPSPYLEQYF | TGTGCCAGCTCACCTTCCCCTTATCTCGAGCAGTACTTC
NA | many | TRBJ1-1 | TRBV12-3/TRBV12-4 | CASTLRGGTEAFF | TGTGCCAGCACCTTAAGAGGGGGCACTGAAGCTTTCTTT
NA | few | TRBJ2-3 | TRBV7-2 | CASSLRWGDTDTQYF | TGTGCCAGCAGCTTAAGATGGGGCGACACAGATACGCAGTATTTT
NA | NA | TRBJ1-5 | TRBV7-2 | CASSSSDQPQHF | TGTGCCAGCAGCTCATCAGATCAGCCCCAGCATTTT
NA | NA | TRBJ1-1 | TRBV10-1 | CASSQFSGTELFEAFF | TGCGCCAGCAGTCAATTCTCCGGGACGGAGCTTTTTGAAGCTTTCTTT
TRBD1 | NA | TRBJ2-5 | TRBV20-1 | CSASLGQATGSETQYF | TGCAGTGCTAGTCTCGGACAAGCGACAGGGTCAGAGACCCAGTACTTC
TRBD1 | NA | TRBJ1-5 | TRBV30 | CAWTPGQGHGQPQHF | TGTGCCTGGACCCCGGGACAGGGCCACGGTCAGCCCCAGCATTTT
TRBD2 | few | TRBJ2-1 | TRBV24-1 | CATSAGASGNEQFF | TGTGCCACCAGTGCTGGGGCTAGCGGCAATGAGCAGTTCTTC
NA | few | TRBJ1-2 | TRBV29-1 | CSVVGGYGYTF | TGCAGCGTTGTTGGCGGTTATGGCTACACCTTC
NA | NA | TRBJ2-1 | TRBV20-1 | CSARVPSVSDHEQFF | TGCAGTGCTAGAGTCCCGTCGGTTAGCGATCATGAGCAGTTCTTC
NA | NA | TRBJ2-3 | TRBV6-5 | CASSYSDGITDTQYF | TGTGCCAGCAGTTACTCGGACGGAATCACAGATACGCAGTATTTT
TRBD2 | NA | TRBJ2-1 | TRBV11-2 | CAAGLALYNEQFF | TGTGCCGCTGGACTAGCGCTATACAATGAGCAGTTCTTC
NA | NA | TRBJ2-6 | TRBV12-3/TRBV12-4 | CASSGTLGAGANVLTF | TGTGCCAGCAGTGGGACGCTGGGGGCCGGGGCCAACGTCCTGACTTTC
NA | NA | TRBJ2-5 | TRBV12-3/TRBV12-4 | CASSLTRGETQYF | TGTGCCAGCAGTTTGACTAGGGGAGAGACCCAGTACTTC
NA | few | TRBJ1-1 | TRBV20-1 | CSARAGTENTEAFF | TGCAGTGCTAGGGCCGGGACGGAGAACACTGAAGCTTTCTTT
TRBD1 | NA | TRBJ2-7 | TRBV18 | CASSPGTGGFNEQYF | TGTGCCAGCTCACCTGGGACAGGGGGCTTTAACGAGCAGTACTTC
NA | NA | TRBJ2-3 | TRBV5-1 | CASTLGISSTDTQYF | TGCGCCAGCACCCTAGGGATTTCTAGCACAGATACGCAGTATTTT
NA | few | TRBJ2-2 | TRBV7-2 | CASSSTDTGELFF | TGTGCCAGCAGCAGCACGGACACCGGGGAGCTGTTTTTT
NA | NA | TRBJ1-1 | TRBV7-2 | CASSPQLTENTEAFF | TGTGCCAGCAGCCCACAATTAACAGAGAACACTGAAGCTTTCTTT
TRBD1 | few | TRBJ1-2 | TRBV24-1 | CATSDSRQGMHGYTF | TGTGCCACCAGTGATTCGCGACAGGGAATGCATGGCTACACCTTC
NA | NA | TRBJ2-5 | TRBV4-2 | CASSQDQASLETQYF | TGTGCCAGCAGCCAAGATCAGGCTAGCCTTGAGACCCAGTACTTC
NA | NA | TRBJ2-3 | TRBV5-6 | CASSGPGTSTDTQYF | TGTGCCAGCAGCGGTCCGGGAACGAGCACAGATACGCAGTATTTT
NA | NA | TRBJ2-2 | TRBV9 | CASSVVGGPNTGELFF | TGTGCCAGCAGCGTAGTGGGGGGCCCTAACACCGGGGAGCTGTTTTTT
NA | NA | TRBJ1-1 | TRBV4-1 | CASSPTDSLNTEAFF | TGCGCCAGCAGCCCTACGGACAGTCTGAACACTGAAGCTTTCTTT
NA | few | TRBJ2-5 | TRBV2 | CASSDVGGETQYF | TGTGCCAGCAGTGATGTGGGTGGGGAGACCCAGTACTTC
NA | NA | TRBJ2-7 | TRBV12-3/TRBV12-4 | CASSLVADSNEQYF | TGTGCCAGCAGTTTAGTAGCGGACAGTAACGAGCAGTACTTC
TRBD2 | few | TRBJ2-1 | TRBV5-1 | CASQTSDGYNEQFF | TGCGCCAGCCAGACTAGCGATGGGTACAATGAGCAGTTCTTC
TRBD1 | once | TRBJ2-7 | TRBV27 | CASTPGTDPYEQYF | TGTGCCAGCACACCCGGGACAGACCCCTACGAGCAGTACTTC
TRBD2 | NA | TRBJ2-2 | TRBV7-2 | CASSASGDYTGELFF | TGTGCCAGCAGCGCAAGCGGGGACTACACCGGGGAGCTGTTTTTT
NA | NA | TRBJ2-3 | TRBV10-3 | CAAQDRSTDTQYF | TGTGCCGCCCAGGACAGAAGCACAGATACGCAGTATTTT
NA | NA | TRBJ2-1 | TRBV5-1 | CASSLGLLSSYNEQFF | TGCGCCAGCAGCTTGGGACTCTTGAGCTCCTACAATGAGCAGTTCTTC
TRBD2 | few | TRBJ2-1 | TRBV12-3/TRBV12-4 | CASTTLSGRDPTNPQFF | TGTGCCAGCACGACCCTTAGCGGGAGGGACCCCACCAATCCGCAGTTCTTC
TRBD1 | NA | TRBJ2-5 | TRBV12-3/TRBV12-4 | CASSRQSGGEETQYF | TGTGCCAGCAGCCGGCAGTCAGGGGGCGAAGAGACCCAGTACTTC
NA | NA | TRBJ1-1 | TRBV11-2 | CASTTDLNTEAFF | TGTGCCAGCACCACAGACCTGAACACTGAAGCTTTCTTT
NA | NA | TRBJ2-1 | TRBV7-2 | CASSPAPLANEQFF | TGTGCCAGCAGCCCGGCACCTCTAGCGAATGAGCAGTTCTTC
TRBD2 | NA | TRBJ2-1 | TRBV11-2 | CASLGAGTSGNFGDEQFF | TGTGCCAGCTTAGGGGCCGGGACTAGCGGGAATTTTGGGGATGAGCAGTTCTTC
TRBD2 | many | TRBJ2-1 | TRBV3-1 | CASSQGTGGQNEQFF | TGTGCCAGCAGCCAAGGGACGGGAGGGCAAAATGAGCAGTTCTTC
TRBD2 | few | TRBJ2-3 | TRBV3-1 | CASSQAGTSGRTDTQYF | TGTGCCAGCAGCCAAGCAGGGACTAGCGGGAGGACAGATACGCAGTATTTT